Following are 14 T cell receptor beta chains from one sample sequenced in a study of identifying expanded T cells in peripheral blood. Libraries were prepared by immunoSEQ multiplex PCR; TCRdb keeps only in-frame clonotypes and omits some of them. Counted here are around 66,000 clones, over 75% occurring once; the ten biggest clones make up under 5%. Sequenced sample: blood. These receptors were obtained from a person between 18 and 75 years old in good health.

The V and J genes are TRBV19 and TRBJ1-4; 7 bases line up with TRBD1. The CDR3 sequence is 16 residues long. V lost 6 bases and J lost 4; bases outside the gene matches: 11. Germline V gene lookup returns CDR1 LNHDA and CDR2 SQIVND (reference sequence). The CDR3 loop reads CASSPGQVIGNEKLFF. The CDR3 region has the DNA TGTGCCAGTAGCCCAGGACAGGTAATCGGTAATGAAAAACTGTTTTTT. The full variable domain, in which reference TRBV19 and TRBJ1-4 provide the parts outside the CDR3, is DGGITQSPKYLFRKEGQNVTLSCEQNLNHDAMYWYRQDPGQGLRLIYYSQIVNDFQKGDIAEGYSVSREKKESFPLTVTSAQKNPTAFYLCASSPGQVIGNEKLFFGSGTQLSVL.

CDR3 amino acids: CASSEGQGPPDTQYF. For the CDR3, the DNA is TGTGCCAGCAGCGAGGGACAGGGCCCCCCAGATACGCAGTATTTT. The chain has TRBV7-8 and TRBJ2-3, with 9 bases fitting TRBD1. The ends lost 5 bases at V and 4 bases at J; junction bases unmatched: 7. The germline gives CDR1 SGHVS, CDR2 FQNEAQ. CDR3 length equals 15 residues.

J is TRBJ2-2 and V is TRBV4-1, with 11 bases identical to TRBD2. V shed 0 bases, J shed 5 bases, and the junction held 14 bases outside the gene matches. From germline, CDR1 is MGHRA and CDR2 YSYEKL. The CDR3 extends over 20 amino acids. The CDR3 region has the DNA TGCGCCAGCAGCCAAGAGGGATTACTAGCGGGAGTGGTCAAGACCGGGGAGCTGTTTTTT. Protein sequence: CASSQEGLLAGVVKTGELFF.

The chain is built from TRBV5-1 and TRBJ2-3, with D perhaps assigned TRBD1 or TRBD2 (6 bases each). Germline-derived CDR1 and CDR2 are SGHRS and YFSETQ. V lost 1 base to trimming and J lost 0 bases, with 15 bases between them. There are 17 residues in the CDR3. CDR3 region: CASSLTPQGGSTDTQYF. In nucleotides, the CDR3 is TGCGCCAGCAGCTTGACCCCGCAAGGGGGGAGCACAGATACGCAGTATTTT.

V is TRBV5-1 and J is TRBJ2-2, with 7 bases aligning to TRBD1. The CDR3 has 16 amino acids. V was pared by 0 bases and J by 2 bases, with 4 bases of the junction left unmatched. Germline assignment: CDR1 SGHRS and CDR2 YFSETQ. The DNA of the CDR3 is TGCGCCAGCAGCTTGGTGGGGACAGCTAACACCGGGGAGCTGTTTTTT. Protein sequence: CASSLVGTANTGELFF.

The V gene is TRBV19, the J gene TRBJ1-5, with a tentative D call TRBD1 (5 bases). The CDR3 consists of 14 residues. Germline-derived CDR1 and CDR2 are LNHDA and SQIVND (reference sequence). Trimming removed 9 bases at V and 2 bases at J, with 14 bases between. As DNA, the CDR3 is TGTGCCAGCCTAAGGAGGGGTGGCAATCAGCCCCAGCATTTT. Protein: CASLRRGGNQPQHF.

J is TRBJ2-5 and V is TRBV9, with 13 bases aligning to TRBD2. J was trimmed by 5 bases and V by 4 bases; bases with no gene match: 8. The CDR3 is 16 amino acids. Per the germline V gene, CDR1 is SGDLS and CDR2 is YYNGEE. Written as DNA, the CDR3 is TGTGCCAGCAGCCTTGGACTAGCGGGAGCGGGGGAGACCCAGTACTTC. Translating it yields CASSLGLAGAGETQYF. The entire variable domain, with the rest obtained from reference TRBV9 and TRBJ2-5, is as follows: DSGVTQTPKHLITATGQRVTLRCSPRSGDLSVYWYQQSLDQGLQFLIQYYNGEERAKGNILERFSAQQFPDLHSELNLSSLELGDSALYFCASSLGLAGAGETQYFGPGTRLLVL.

J is TRBJ1-3 and V is TRBV7-9, with D unresolved. The CDR3 has 14 residues. Germline V gene lookup returns CDR1 SEHNR and CDR2 FQNEAQ (reference sequence). With 3 bases removed from V and 0 bases from J, the gap between germline ends came to 6 bases. This chain's CDR3 is CASSLRLSGNTIYF. The CDR3 nucleotides read TGTGCCAGCAGCTTGAGACTCTCTGGAAACACCATATATTTT.

This clone was detected once. CDR3 coding DNA: TGTGCCAGCAGCCCACCCACAGGCAGTAACACTGAAGCTTTCTTT. Its translation: CASSPPTGSNTEAFF. This sequence joins TRBV7-6 and TRBJ1-1; a weak D match, TRBD1 (5 bases). Germline assignment: CDR1 SGHVS and CDR2 FNYEAQ. Trimming shortened V by 5 bases and J by 2 bases, and 15 bases separated the two germline ends. The CDR3 consists of 15 residues.

The CDR3 DNA reads as TGCGCCAGCAGCCAAGGGCCTAGCTCCTCCTACAATGAGCAGTTCTTC. Its protein product is CASSQGPSSSYNEQFF. The gene calls are TRBV4-3 and TRBJ2-1; D is possibly TRBD2 (5 bases). Germline CDR1 is LGHNA and CDR2 is YSLEER. CDR3 length: 16 residues. Trimming left V 1 base short and J 0 bases short, with 10 bases between.

The chain employs TRBV4-1 and TRBJ2-7; TRBD2 agrees at 12 bases. After removal of 2 bases from V and 6 bases from J, the junction contained 5 bases not matched to a gene. Germline CDR1 and CDR2: MGHRA and YSYEKL. This CDR3 contains 15 residues. The CDR3 loop reads CASSQYTSGGREQYF. The CDR3 region has the DNA TGCGCCAGCAGCCAATATACTAGCGGGGGGCGCGAGCAGTACTTC.

The rearrangement links TRBV30 to TRBJ2-7; D is possibly TRBD1 (5 bases). The CDR3 is made up of 11 amino acids. Per germline, CDR1 GTSNPN and CDR2 SVGIG (reference sequence). The V end was cut by 0 bases, the J end by 6 bases, with 6 bases between. CDR3 residues: CAWSVGVEQYF. CDR3 sequence (DNA): TGTGCCTGGAGTGTAGGGGTCGAGCAGTACTTC. Full variable domain (remainder filled in from reference TRBV30 and TRBJ2-7): SQTIHQWPATLVQPVGSPLSLECTVEGTSNPNLYWYRQAAGRGLQLLFYSVGIGQISSEVPQNLSASRPQDRQFILSSKKLLLSDSGFYLCAWSVGVEQYFGPGTRLTVT.

V usage is TRBV19 and J usage is TRBJ2-1; 11 positions match TRBD2. The CDR3 is 15 amino acids. Per the germline V gene, CDR1 is LNHDA and CDR2 is SQIVND (reference sequence). The trim removed 5 bases at V and 6 bases at J, leaving 6 bases unmatched. DNA of the CDR3: TGTGCCAGTAGTTATCTAGCGGGAGGCGGCAATGAGCAGTTCTTC. This codes for CASSYLAGGGNEQFF.

The J gene is TRBJ1-2, the V gene TRBV2; a weak D match, TRBD1 (6 bases). The V end lost 7 bases, the J end lost 5 bases, and 26 bases lay between the germline ends. CDR1 SNHLY and CDR2 FYNNEI come from the germline V gene. The CDR3 runs to 17 residues. Here the CDR3 reads CASKDIMGGAGPYGYTF. The DNA of the CDR3 is TGTGCCAGCAAAGATATTATGGGGGGCGCCGGCCCATATGGCTACACCTTC.